This entry describes one TCR beta chain. Antigen: not known. The data were obtained in a study of CD4 T cells in relation to SARS-CoV-2 and coronaviruses. About the research overall: ViraFEST: roughly ten-day antigen culture of PBMCs, then TCR beta CDR3 sequencing.

The assay was immunoSEQ multiplex PCR, and TCRdb's table has in-frame clones only and misses some. This sample has tens of thousands of clones; less than 85% occur once, and the top ten carry 29%. J lost 6 bases, V lost 5 bases, and 11 bases had no gene match. Germline-derived CDR1 and CDR2 are GTSNPN and SVGIG (reference sequence). The CDR3 has 15 residues. The unexposed donors gave CD4+ T cells in about 2011-2018, prior to COVID-19. The cells were cultured for approximately 10 days before CD4+ T cells were isolated. Each well had 1.5 million to 2.5 million PBMCs in around 5.3% human AB serum with IL-2. Regarding the study as a whole: SARS-CoV-2-driven expansion was significantly weaker in crossreactive than monoreactive clones.

The source material was CD4+ T cells from PBMCs, cultured in vitro. The clonotype comes from a human donor in good health. The rearrangement joins TRBV30 to TRBJ2-1, with 9 nucleotides matching TRBD1. The CDR3 loop is CAWVKVGTGFNEQFF. CDR3 DNA: TGTGCCTGGGTTAAAGTGGGGACAGGGTTCAATGAGCAGTTCTTC.